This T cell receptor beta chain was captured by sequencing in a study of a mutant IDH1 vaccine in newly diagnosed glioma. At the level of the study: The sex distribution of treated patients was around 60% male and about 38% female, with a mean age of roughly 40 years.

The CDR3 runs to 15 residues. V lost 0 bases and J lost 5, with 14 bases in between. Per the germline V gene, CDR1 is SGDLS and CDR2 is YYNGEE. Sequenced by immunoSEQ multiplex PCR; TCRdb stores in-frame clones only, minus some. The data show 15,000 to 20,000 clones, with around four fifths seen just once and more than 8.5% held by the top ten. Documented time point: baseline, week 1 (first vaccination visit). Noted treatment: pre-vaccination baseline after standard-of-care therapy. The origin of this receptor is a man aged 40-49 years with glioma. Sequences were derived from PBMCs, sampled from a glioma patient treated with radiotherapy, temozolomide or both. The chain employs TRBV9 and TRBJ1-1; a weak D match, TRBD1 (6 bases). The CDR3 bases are TGTGCCAGCAGCGTAGTGGGGGGCATTGGAACTGAAGCTTTCTTT. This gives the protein CASSVVGGIGTEAFF.